This T cell receptor beta chain originates from a study of T cells in localized non-small cell lung cancer. Trimming took 2 bases from V and 4 from J, leaving 2 bases between them. The CDR3 is 11 residues long. The germline gives CDR1 LNHDA, CDR2 SQIVND (reference sequence). Comments on this clone: Its antigen is unknown.

The study's findings and limits: Greater T cell density in blood accompanied longer overall survival.

TCRdb keeps only in-frame clones here, not all; method: immunoSEQ multiplex PCR. This sample has roughly 48,000 clones, with about 72% found just once. The origin of this receptor is a man aged 40-75 years with stage I squamous cell lung carcinoma. This chain connects TRBV19 to TRBJ2-5; D is unresolved. This specimen consisted of peripheral blood, obtained before any cancer treatment. The CDR3 sequence is CASSIRETQYF. The CDR3 DNA reads as TGTGCCAGTAGTATAAGAGAGACCCAGTACTTC.